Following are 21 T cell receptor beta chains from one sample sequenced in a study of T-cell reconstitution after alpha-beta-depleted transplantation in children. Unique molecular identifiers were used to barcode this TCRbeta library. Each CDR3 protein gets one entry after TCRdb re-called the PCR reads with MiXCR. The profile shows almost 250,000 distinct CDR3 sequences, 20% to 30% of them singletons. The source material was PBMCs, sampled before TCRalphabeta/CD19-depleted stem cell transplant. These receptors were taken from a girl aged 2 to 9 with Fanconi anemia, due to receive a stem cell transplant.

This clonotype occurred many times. This CDR3 reads CASSSGKNYGYTF. The CDR3 DNA reads as TGCGCCAGCAGTTCAGGGAAGAACTATGGCTACACCTTC. The gene calls are TRBV10-2 and TRBJ1-2; maybe TRBD1 (5 bases). From germline, CDR1 is WSHSY and CDR2 SAAADI. V dropped 5 bases and J dropped 2 bases, with 9 bases sitting between them. The CDR3 has 13 residues.

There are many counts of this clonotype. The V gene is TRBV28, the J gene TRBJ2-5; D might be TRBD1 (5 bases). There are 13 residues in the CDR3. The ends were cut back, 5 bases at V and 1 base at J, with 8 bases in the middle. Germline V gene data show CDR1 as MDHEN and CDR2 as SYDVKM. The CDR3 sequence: CASSMTVQETQYF. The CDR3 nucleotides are TGTGCCAGCAGTATGACAGTCCAAGAGACCCAGTACTTC.

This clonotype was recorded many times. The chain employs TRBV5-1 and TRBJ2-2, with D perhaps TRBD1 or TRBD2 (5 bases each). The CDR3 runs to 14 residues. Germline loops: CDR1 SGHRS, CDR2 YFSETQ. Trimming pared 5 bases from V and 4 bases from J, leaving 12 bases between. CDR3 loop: CASRRGMGTGELFF. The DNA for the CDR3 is TGCGCCAGCAGGAGGGGAATGGGCACCGGGGAGCTGTTTTTT.

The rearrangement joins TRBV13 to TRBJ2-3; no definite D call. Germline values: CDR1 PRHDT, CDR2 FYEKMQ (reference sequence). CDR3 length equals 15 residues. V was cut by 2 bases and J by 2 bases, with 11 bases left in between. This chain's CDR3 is CASSLSPLPTDTQYF. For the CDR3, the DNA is TGTGCCAGCAGCTTATCCCCCCTACCCACAGATACGCAGTATTTT.

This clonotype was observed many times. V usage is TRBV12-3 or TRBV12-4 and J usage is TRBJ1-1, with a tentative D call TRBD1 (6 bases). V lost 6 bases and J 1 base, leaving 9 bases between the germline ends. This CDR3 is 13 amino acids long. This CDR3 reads CASRRQANTEAFF. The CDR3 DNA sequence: TGTGCCAGCAGACGACAGGCGAACACTGAAGCTTTCTTT.

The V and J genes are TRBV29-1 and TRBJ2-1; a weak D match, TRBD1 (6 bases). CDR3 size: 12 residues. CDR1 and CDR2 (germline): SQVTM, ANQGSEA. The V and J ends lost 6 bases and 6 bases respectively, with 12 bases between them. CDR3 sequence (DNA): TGCAGCGTCCACCGACAGGTCAATGAGCAGTTCTTC. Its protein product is CSVHRQVNEQFF.

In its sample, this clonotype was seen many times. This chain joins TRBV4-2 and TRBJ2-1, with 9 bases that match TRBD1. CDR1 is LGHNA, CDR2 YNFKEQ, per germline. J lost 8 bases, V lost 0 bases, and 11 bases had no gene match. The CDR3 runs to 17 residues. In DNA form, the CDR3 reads TGTGCCAGCAGCCAAGAAGCCCCGTATACAGGGGGCGATGAGCAGTTCTTC. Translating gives CASSQEAPYTGGDEQFF.

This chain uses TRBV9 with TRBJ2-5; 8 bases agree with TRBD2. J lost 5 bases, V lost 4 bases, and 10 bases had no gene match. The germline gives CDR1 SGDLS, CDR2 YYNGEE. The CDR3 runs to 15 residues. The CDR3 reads CASSTPRGDGETQYF. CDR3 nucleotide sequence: TGTGCCAGCAGCACACCGCGGGGGGATGGGGAGACCCAGTACTTC.

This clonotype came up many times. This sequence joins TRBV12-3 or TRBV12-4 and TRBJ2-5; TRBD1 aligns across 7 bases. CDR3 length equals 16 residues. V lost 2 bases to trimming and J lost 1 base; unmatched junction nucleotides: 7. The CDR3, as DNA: TGTGCCAGCAGTTTATACCACAGGGGTGGCCAAGAGACCCAGTACTTC. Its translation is CASSLYHRGGQETQYF.

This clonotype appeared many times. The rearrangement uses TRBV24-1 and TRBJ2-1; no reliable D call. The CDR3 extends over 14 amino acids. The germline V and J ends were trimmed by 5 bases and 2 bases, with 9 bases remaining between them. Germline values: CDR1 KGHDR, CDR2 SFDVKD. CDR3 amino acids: CATSGDPTYNEQFF. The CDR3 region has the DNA TGTGCCACCAGTGGCGACCCCACCTACAATGAGCAGTTCTTC.

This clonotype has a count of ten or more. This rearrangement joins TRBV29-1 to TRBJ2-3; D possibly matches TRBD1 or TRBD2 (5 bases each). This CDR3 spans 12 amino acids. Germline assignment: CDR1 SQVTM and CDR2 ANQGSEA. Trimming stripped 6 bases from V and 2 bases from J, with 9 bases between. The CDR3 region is CSVGAFTDTQYF. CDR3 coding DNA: TGCAGCGTCGGGGCTTTCACAGATACGCAGTATTTT.

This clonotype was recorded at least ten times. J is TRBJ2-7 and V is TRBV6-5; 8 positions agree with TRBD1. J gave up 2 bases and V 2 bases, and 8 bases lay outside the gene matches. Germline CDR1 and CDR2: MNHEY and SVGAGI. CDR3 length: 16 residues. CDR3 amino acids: CASSYPQTGAPYEQYF. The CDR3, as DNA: TGTGCCAGCAGTTACCCGCAGACAGGGGCGCCCTACGAGCAGTACTTC.

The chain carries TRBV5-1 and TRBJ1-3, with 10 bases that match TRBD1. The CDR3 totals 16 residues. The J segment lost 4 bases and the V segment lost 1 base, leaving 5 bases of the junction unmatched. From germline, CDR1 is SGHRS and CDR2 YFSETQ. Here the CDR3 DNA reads TGCGCCAGCAGCTTGCCCGACAGGGGGCTCGGAAACACCATATATTTT. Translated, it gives CASSLPDRGLGNTIYF.

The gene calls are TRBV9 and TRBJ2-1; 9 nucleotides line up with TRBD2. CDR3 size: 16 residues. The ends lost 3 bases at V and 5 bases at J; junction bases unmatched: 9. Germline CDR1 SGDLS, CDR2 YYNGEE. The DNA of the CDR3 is TGTGCCAGCAGCGGGGTAGCGGGAGCGGGGGACAATGAGCAGTTCTTC. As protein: CASSGVAGAGDNEQFF.

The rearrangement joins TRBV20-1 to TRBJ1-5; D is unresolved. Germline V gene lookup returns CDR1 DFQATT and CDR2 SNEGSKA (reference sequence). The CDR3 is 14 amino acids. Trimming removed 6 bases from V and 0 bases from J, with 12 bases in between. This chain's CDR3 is CSAHRQFSNQPQHF. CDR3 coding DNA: TGCAGTGCCCACCGTCAGTTTAGCAATCAGCCCCAGCATTTT.

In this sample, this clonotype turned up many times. DNA for the CDR3: TGTGCCATGGGACTAGCGGGATTCAATGAGCAGTTCTTC. This translates into CAMGLAGFNEQFF. The chain uses TRBV10-3 and TRBJ2-1; 13 nucleotides align to TRBD2. The CDR3 loop spans 13 amino acids. V trimming: 9 bases; J trimming: 6 bases; junction bases outside the gene matches: 2. From germline, CDR1 is ENHRY and CDR2 SYGVKD.

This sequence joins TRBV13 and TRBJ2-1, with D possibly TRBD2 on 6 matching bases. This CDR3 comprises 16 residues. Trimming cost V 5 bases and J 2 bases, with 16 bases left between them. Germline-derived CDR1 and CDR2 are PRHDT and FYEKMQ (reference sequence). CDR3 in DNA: TGTGCCAGCAGCACCTTCCGGGGGTACGCCTACAATGAGCAGTTCTTC. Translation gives CASSTFRGYAYNEQFF. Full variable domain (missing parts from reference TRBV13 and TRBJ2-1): AAGVIQSPRHLIKEKRETATLKCYPIPRHDTVYWYQQGPGQDPQFLISFYEKMQSDKGSIPDRFSAQQFSDYHSELNMSSLELGDSALYFCASSTFRGYAYNEQFFGPGTRLTVL.

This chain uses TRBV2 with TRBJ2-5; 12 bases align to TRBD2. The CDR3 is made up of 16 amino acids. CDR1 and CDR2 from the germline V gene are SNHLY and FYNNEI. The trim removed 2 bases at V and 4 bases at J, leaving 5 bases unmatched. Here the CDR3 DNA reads TGTGCCAGCAGTGAAATAGGACTAGCGGGAAGAGAGACCCAGTACTTC. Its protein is CASSEIGLAGRETQYF.

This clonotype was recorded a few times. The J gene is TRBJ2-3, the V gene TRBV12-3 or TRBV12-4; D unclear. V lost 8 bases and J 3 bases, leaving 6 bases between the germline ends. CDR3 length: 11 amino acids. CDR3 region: CASLGTDTQYF. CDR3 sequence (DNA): TGTGCCAGCCTGGGGACAGATACGCAGTATTTT.

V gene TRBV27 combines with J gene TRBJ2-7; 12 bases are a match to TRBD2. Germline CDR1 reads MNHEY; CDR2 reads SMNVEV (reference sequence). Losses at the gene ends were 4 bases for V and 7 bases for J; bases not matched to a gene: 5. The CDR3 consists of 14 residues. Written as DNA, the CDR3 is TGTGCCAGCAGTTCCCGACTAGCGGGAGTTGAGCAGTACTTC. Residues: CASSSRLAGVEQYF.

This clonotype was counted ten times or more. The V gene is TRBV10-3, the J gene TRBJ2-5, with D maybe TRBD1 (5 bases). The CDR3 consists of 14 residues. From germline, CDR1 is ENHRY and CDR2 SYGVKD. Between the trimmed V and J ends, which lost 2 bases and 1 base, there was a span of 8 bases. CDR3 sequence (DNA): TGTGCCATCAGTGAGCAGGGAATCCAAGAGACCCAGTACTTC. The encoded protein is CAISEQGIQETQYF.